The present T cell receptor beta chain was sequenced within a study of cytomegalovirus exposure and HLA in healthy donors. The V and J ends lost 4 bases and 3 bases respectively, with 12 bases between them. This CDR3 has 13 amino acids. Germline V gene lookup returns CDR1 SQVTM and CDR2 ANQGSEA. The study ran its PCR with 60 Vbeta and 13 Jbeta primers. Measured with immunoSEQ multiplex PCR; TCRdb has only the in-frame clones, and not every one. The data contain under 150,000 clones, around 80% of them singletons. The sequence was collected from a human donor in good health. V and J are TRBV29-1 and TRBJ1-2; D may be TRBD1 (5 bases). The specimen was PBMCs. The CDR3 sequence is CSVGTWGDYGYTF. The CDR3, as DNA: TGCAGCGTTGGCACCTGGGGGGACTATGGCTACACCTTC.